The sequence of this T cell receptor (beta chain) was determined in a study of cytomegalovirus exposure and HLA in healthy donors. This clone appeared once. Its antigen is currently unknown. The germline V and J ends were trimmed by 1 base and 1 base, with 11 bases remaining between them. The CDR3 runs 15 residues. Germline assignment: CDR1 MGHRA and CDR2 YSYEKL. The PCR made use of 60 Vbeta and 13 Jbeta primers. The assay was immunoSEQ multiplex PCR, and TCRdb's table has in-frame clones only and misses some. In the table there are 200,000 to 250,000 clones, more than 65% of which are singletons. General study results and limits: Per published reports, the classifier diagnosed cytomegalovirus status with high specificity and sensitivity.

The TCR comes from a man aged 50-59 years in good health and CMV-seronegative. The chain links TRBV4-1 to TRBJ2-7; D possibly corresponds to TRBD1 (5 bases). The material sequenced was PBMCs. CDR3 sequence reads: CASSQGQGTSYEQYF. In DNA form, the CDR3 reads TGCGCCAGCAGCCAAGGGCAGGGAACATCCTACGAGCAGTACTTC.